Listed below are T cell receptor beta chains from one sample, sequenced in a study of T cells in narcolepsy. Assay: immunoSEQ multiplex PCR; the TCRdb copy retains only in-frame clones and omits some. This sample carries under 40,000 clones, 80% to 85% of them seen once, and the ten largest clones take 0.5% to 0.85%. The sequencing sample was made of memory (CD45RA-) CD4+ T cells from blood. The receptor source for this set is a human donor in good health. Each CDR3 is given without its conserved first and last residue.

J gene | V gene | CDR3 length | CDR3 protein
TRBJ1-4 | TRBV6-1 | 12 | ASSDLGREEKLF
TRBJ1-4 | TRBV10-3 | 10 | AISESEGASF
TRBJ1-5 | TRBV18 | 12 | ASSPDSRNQPQH
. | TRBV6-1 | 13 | ASRSGTGRVYEQY
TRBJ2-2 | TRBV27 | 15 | ASSFGVAGANTGELF
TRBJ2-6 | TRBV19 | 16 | ASSIARQGSAGANVLT
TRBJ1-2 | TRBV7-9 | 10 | AGDSVYYGYT
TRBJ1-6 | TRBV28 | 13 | ASRQQGFYNSPLH
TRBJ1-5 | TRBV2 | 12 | ASRGSGTNQPQH
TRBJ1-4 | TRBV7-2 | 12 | ASSSARINEKLF
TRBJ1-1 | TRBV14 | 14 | ASSARRLWPRTEAF
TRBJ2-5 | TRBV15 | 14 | ATSRGDGRRGETQY
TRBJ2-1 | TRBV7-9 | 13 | ASRLPPRLGNEQF
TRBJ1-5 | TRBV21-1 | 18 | ASSKPRGGVEICGNQPQH
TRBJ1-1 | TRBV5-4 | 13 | ASSFEGLKNTEAF
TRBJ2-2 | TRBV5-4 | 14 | ASSFGLARDTGELF
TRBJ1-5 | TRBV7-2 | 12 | ASSLERQIGGQH
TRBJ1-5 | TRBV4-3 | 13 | ASSQGMDSNQPQH
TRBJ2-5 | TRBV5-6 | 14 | ASSGTFTSDQETQY
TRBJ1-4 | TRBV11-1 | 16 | ASSLEDCGEIKNEKLF
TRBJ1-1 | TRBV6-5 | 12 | ASSSGQRWGGAF
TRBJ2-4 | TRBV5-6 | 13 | ASSSTGGAKNIQY
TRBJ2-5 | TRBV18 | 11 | ASSRGGIETQY
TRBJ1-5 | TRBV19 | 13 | ASSTGEAGRRPQH
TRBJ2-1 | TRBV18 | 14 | ASSRQDRVGDNEQF
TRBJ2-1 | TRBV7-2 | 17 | ASRAGTSPSLSSYNEQF
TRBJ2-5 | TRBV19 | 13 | ASSMPTGAIETQY
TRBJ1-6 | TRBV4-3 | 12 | ASSQYRGISPLH
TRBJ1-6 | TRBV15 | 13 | ATKSSQGNPSPLH
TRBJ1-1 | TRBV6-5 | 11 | SSRTTTNTEAF
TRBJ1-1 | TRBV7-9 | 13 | ASSLDLLKGSEAF
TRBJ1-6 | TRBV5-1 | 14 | ASRDQGSSYNSPLH
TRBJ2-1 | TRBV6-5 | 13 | ASLGMGDEYNEQF
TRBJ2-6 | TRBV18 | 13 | ASSPPGAGANVLT
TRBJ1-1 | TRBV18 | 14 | ASSPSLGHMNTEAF
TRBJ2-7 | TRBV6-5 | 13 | ASSYRGQSSYEQY
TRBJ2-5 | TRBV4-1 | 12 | ASSLTVTQETQY
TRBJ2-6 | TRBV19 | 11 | ASSILGANVLT
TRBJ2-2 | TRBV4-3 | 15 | ASSQGSGGVGTGELF
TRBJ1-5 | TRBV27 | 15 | ASRGTGSSLFNQPQH
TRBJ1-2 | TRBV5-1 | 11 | ASSSESNYGYT
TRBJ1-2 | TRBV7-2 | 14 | ASSLSLTASFYGYT
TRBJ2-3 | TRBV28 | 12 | ASSPGTSGGAQY
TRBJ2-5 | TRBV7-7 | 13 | ASSFNRGWGETQY
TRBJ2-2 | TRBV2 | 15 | ASSVRALSANTGELF
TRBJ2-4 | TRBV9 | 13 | ASSVGAAFEDIQY
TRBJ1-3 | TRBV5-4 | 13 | ASSLEGARGNTIY
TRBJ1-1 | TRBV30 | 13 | ACYLGGRANTEAF
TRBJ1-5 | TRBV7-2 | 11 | ASSLTENQPQH
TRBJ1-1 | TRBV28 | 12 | ASSPGTGGTEAF
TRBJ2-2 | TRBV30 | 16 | AWSVLAFGGQITGELF
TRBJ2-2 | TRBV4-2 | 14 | ASSPAGGRDTGELF
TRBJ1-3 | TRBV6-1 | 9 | ASFAGNTIY
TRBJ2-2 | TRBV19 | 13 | ASMEQGGYTGELF
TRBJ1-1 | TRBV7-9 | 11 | ASSSDRLTEAF
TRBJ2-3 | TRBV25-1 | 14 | ASSETRDHLTDTQY
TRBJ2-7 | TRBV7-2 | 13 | ASSSGQGKFHEQY